What follows are 5 T cell receptor beta chains derived from one specimen sequenced in a study of blood T cell repertoires in COVID-19. The method was immunoSEQ multiplex PCR; TCRdb's version includes in-frame clones alone and lacks a portion of them. The data contain fewer than 500,000 clones, about 89% of them singletons. The sample was PBMCs or T cells enriched from blood (not recorded which). The source is a young man who had recovered from COVID-19.

The count of this clone is one. J is TRBJ1-4 and V is TRBV14; D perhaps matches TRBD1 (6 bases). The germline CDR1 and CDR2 sequences are SGHDN and FVKESK. Trimming removed 3 bases at V and 8 bases at J, with 16 bases between. CDR3 length equals 15 residues. The chain's CDR3 is CASSHVGTSSEKLFF. CDR3 DNA sequence: TGTGCCAGCAGCCACGTAGGGACATCCTCGGAAAAACTGTTTTTT.

The CDR3 DNA is TGTGCCAGCAGCTCAAATGGTCCTGCGCGGGCGATACAAGAGACCCAGTACTTC. Its protein product is CASSSNGPARAIQETQYF. The chain combines TRBV7-2 with TRBJ2-5, with D maybe TRBD2 (5 bases). Germline V CDR1 and CDR2: SGHTA, FQGNSA. This CDR3 has 18 amino acids. Deletions cut 4 bases from V and 2 bases from J, with 23 bases between. The whole variable domain, remainder taken from reference TRBV7-2 and TRBJ2-5, is GAGVSQSPSNKVTEKGKDVELRCDPISGHTALYWYRQSLGQGLEFLIYFQGNSAPDKSGLPSDRFSAERTGGSVSTLTIQRTQQEDSAVYLCASSSNGPARAIQETQYFGPGTRLLVL.

The chain employs TRBV9 and TRBJ2-4; 7 bases align to TRBD2. V trimming: 4 bases; J trimming: 0 bases; junction bases outside the gene matches: 7. This CDR3 has 16 amino acids. The germline V gene encodes CDR1 SGDLS and CDR2 YYNGEE. This chain's CDR3 is CASSPRGDLAKNIQYF. The CDR3 nucleotides read TGTGCCAGCAGCCCCCGGGGGGACCTAGCCAAAAACATTCAGTACTTC.

The chain couples TRBV6-5 to TRBJ1-5, with unresolved D. V dropped 0 bases and J dropped 4 bases, with 4 bases sitting between them. There are 13 residues in the CDR3. Germline V CDR1 and CDR2: MNHEY, SVGAGI. This CDR3 is CASSYSVNQPQHF. CDR3 nucleotides: TGTGCCAGCAGTTACTCCGTAAATCAGCCCCAGCATTTT.

CDR3 DNA: TGTGCCAGTAGTATAGTCAACCGCGAGAACTATGGCTACACCTTC. Translated: CASSIVNRENYGYTF. V gene TRBV19 combines with J gene TRBJ1-2; D is unresolved. This CDR3 has 15 amino acids. V lost 1 base to trimming and J lost 2 bases, with 11 bases between them. Looked up from germline, CDR1 is LNHDA and CDR2 is SQIVND (reference sequence).